Listed here are 8 T cell receptor beta chains from one sample, sequenced in a study of tumor-infiltrating lymphocytes in primary liver carcinoma. Unsorted whole blood yielded blood RNA, and germline DNA was extracted as well. Reverse transcription of approximately 500 ng total RNA with a constant-region primer produced TCR beta cDNA. Modified slightly, ARM-PCR produced TCR beta libraries over three nested multiplex PCR rounds. The first two PCR rounds used TRBV1-TRBV30 primers with a Cbeta primer, roughly 10 cycles each. TCRdb re-analysed the multiplex PCR reads in MiXCR, keeping a single row per CDR3 protein. The table shows 300,000 to 400,000 distinct CDR3 sequences, with less than 70% occurring only once. Material for sequencing was peripheral blood. The receptors here all came from a man aged 35 to 55 with primary liver carcinoma and hepatitis B virus infection.

This clonotype was observed a handful of times. Its ends do not fully match the called genes, so a read error is possible. The chain uses TRBV4-1 and TRBJ1-4; D remains ambiguous. The CDR3 is made up of 15 amino acids. The V gene's germline CDR1 is MGHRA and CDR2 YSYEKL. The CDR3 nucleotides read TGCGCCAGCAACCAAGTTTTGGGGACTAATGAAAAACTGTTTTTT. Encoded protein: CASNQVLGTNEKLFF.

Details on this clonotype: One end of the junction varies from germline; a read error may be responsible. This sequence joins TRBV28 and TRBJ2-7, with 8 bases matching TRBD1. Germline CDR1 is MDHEN and CDR2 is SYDVKM. This CDR3 region has 14 residues. The CDR3 reads CTSSTGGLTYEQYF. The CDR3 bases are TGTACCAGCAGTACAGGGGGACTCACCTACGAGCAGTACTTC. Together with reference TRBV28 and TRBJ2-7, the CDR3 gives the full variable domain: DVKVTQSSRYLVKRTGEKVFLECVQDMDHENMFWYRQDPGLGLRLIYFSYDVKMKEKGDIPEGYSVSREKKERFSLILESASTNQTSMYLCTSSTGGLTYEQYFGPGTRLTVT.

In regard to this clonotype: A much more abundant neighbour one base away suggests this may be a read error. The V call is TRBV6-2 or TRBV6-3, the J call TRBJ2-7, with TRBD2 matching over 11 bases. The germline V gene encodes CDR1 MNHEY and CDR2 SVGEGT. Trimming at V came to 0 bases and at J to 9 bases, leaving 13 bases not matched to a gene. The CDR3 consists of 17 residues. CDR3 sequence: CASSYSFTSGSDDTQYF. The CDR3 nucleotides are TGTGCCAGCAGTTACTCTTTTACTAGCGGGAGTGACGATACGCAGTACTTC.

This clonotype was seen ten or more times. This chain joins TRBV29-1 and TRBJ1-1, with D possibly matching TRBD1 (5 bases). V was cut by 1 base and J by 0 bases, with 9 bases left in between. The germline V gene encodes CDR1 SQVTM and CDR2 ANQGSEA. The CDR3 has 14 amino acids. CDR3 residues: CSVEVAGLNTEAFF. The CDR3 region has the DNA TGCAGCGTTGAAGTGGCGGGACTGAACACTGAAGCTTTCTTT.

This clonotype was picked up one time. One base away lies a much larger clone, so this may be a sequencing read error. The chain employs TRBV6-5 and TRBJ1-2; maybe TRBD1 (5 bases). Per the germline V gene, CDR1 is MNHEY and CDR2 is SVGAGI. V was cut by 8 bases and J by 6 bases, with 13 bases left in between. The CDR3 length is 12 residues. CDR3 nucleotide sequence: TGTGCCAGCTCCCCGGGGCATAATGGCTACACCTTC. Translation gives CASSPGHNGYTF.

This clonotype showed up many times. V and J are TRBV6-2 or TRBV6-3 and TRBJ2-3; no definite D call. V lost 6 bases and J 4 bases, leaving 8 bases between the germline ends. The CDR3 runs 12 residues. Germline CDR1 and CDR2: MNHEY and SVGEGT. CDR3 DNA sequence: TGTGCCAGCAGCCCGTTGTCAGATACGCAGTATTTT. Its protein is CASSPLSDTQYF.

This clonotype was picked up one time. A read error may explain this, as a much larger clone is one base away. The J gene is TRBJ2-3, the V gene TRBV4-2; 7 positions match TRBD2. The CDR3 runs to 17 residues. Germline loops: CDR1 LGHNA, CDR2 YNFKEQ. Unmatched junction bases numbered 11, after V lost 0 bases and J lost 5 bases. The CDR3 DNA reads as TGTGCCAGCAGCCAAGAACTTGCGGGACGGGAGGAAGATACGCAGTATTTT. Its protein is CASSQELAGREEDTQYF.

The genes are TRBV11-2 and TRBJ2-1; no reliable D call. V was clipped by 3 bases and J by 5 bases, with 8 bases between them. The CDR3 runs to 13 residues. Germline V gene data show CDR1 as SGHAT and CDR2 as FQNNGV. Written as DNA, the CDR3 is TGTGCCAGCAGCTTTCCCTTGAACAATGAGCAGTTCTTC. Translation gives CASSFPLNNEQFF.